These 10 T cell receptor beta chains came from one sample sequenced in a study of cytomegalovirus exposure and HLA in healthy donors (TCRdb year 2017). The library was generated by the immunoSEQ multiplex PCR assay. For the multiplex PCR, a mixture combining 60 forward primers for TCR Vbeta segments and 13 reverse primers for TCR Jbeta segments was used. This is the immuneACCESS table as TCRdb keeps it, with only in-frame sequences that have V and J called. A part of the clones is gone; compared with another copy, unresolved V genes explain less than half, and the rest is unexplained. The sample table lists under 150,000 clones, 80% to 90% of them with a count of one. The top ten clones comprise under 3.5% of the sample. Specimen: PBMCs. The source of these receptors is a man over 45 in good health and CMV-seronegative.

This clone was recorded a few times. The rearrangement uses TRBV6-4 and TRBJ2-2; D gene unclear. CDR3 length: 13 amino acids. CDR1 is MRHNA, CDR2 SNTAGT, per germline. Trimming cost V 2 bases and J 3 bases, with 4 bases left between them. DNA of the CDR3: TGTGCCAGCAGTGACCGGGACACCGGGGAGCTGTTTTTT. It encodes CASSDRDTGELFF.

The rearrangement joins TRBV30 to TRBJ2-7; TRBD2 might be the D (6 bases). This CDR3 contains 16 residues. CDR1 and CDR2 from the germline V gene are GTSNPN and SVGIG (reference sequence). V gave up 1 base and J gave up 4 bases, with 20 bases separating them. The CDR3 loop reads CAWSATAGLSGYEQYF. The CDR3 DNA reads TGTGCCTGGAGTGCCACCGCGGGACTGTCTGGTTACGAGCAGTACTTC. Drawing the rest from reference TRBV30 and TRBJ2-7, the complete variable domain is SQTIHQWPATLVQPVGSPLSLECTVEGTSNPNLYWYRQAAGRGLQLLFYSVGIGQISSEVPQNLSASRPQDRQFILSSKKLLLSDSGFYLCAWSATAGLSGYEQYFGPGTRLTVT.

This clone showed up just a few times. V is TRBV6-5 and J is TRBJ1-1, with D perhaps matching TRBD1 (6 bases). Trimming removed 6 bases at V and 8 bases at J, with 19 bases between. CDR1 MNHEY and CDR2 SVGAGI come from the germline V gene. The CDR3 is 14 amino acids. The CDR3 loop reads CASSEDMGAWEAFF. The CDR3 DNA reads TGTGCCAGCAGCGAAGACATGGGGGCTTGGGAAGCTTTCTTT.

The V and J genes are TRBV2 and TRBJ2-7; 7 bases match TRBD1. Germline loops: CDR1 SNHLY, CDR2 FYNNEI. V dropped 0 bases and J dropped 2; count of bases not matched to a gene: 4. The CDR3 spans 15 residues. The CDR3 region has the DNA TGTGCCAGCAGTGAAGCCACGGGACAGACCTACGAGCAGTACTTC. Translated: CASSEATGQTYEQYF.

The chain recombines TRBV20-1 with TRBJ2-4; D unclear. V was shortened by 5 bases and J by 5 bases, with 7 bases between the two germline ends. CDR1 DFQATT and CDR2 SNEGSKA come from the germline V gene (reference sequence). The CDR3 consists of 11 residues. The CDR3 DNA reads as TGCAGTGCTGTCATTGAAAACATTCAGTACTTC. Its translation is CSAVIENIQYF.

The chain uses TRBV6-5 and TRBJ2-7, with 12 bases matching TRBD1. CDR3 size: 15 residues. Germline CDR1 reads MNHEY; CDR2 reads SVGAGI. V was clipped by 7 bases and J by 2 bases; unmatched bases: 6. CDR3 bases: TGTGCCAGCATGACCGGGACAGGGGGCGCCTACGAGCAGTACTTC. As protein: CASMTGTGGAYEQYF.

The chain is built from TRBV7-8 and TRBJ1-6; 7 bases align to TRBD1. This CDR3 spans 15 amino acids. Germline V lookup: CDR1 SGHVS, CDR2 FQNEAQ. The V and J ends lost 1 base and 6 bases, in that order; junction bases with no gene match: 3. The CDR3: CASSLGRGSNSPLHF. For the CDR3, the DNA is TGTGCCAGCAGCTTAGGCAGGGGGAGTAATTCACCCCTCCACTTT.

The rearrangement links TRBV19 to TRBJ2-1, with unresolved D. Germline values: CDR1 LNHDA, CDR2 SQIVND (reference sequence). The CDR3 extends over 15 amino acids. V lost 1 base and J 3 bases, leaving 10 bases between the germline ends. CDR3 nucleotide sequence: TGTGCCAGTAGTATAGGGAGTTCCGTCTACAATGAGCAGTTCTTC. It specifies CASSIGSSVYNEQFF.

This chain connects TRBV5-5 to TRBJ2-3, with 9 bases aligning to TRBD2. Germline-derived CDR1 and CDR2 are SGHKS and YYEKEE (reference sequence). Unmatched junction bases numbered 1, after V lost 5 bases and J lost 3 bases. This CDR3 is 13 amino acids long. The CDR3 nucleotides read TGTGCCAGCAGAGCGGGGGGAACAGATACGCAGTATTTT. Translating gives CASRAGGTDTQYF.

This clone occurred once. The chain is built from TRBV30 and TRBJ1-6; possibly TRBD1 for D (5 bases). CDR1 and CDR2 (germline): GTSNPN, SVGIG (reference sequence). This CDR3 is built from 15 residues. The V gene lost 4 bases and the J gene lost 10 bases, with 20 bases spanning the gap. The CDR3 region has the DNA TGTGCCTGGAACCCGGGGGGGGGAAATAGGTCACCCCTCCACTTT. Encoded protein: CAWNPGGGNRSPLHF.